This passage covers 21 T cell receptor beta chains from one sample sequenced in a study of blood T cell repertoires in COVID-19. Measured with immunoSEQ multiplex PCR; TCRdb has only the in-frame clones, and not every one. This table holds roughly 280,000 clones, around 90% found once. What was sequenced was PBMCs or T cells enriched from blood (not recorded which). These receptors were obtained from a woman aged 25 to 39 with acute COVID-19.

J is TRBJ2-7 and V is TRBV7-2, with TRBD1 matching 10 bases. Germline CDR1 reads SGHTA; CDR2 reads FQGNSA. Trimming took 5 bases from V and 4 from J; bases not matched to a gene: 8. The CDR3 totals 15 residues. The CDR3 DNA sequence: TGTGCCAGCAGCCACGACGGGACAGGGGATTACGAGCAGTACTTC. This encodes CASSHDGTGDYEQYF.

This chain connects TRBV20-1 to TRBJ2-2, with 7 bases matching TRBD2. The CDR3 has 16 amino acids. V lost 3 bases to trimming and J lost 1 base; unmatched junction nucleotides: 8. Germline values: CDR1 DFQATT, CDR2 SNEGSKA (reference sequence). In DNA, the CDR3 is TGCAGTGCTAGTAGTGTGTCGGGAGGGAACACCGGGGAGCTGTTTTTT. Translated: CSASSVSGGNTGELFF.

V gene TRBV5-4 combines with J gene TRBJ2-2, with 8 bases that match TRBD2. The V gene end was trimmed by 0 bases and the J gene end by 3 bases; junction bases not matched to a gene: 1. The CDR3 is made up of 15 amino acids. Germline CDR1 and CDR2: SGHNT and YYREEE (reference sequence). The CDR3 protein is CASSLGGRYTGELFF. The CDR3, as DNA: TGTGCCAGCAGCTTGGGCGGGAGGTACACCGGGGAGCTGTTTTTT.

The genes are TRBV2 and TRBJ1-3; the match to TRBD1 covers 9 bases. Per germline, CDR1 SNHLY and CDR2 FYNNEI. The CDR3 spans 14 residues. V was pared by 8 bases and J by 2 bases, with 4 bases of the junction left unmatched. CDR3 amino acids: CASLGDRAGNTIYF. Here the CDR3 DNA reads TGTGCCAGCTTGGGGGACAGGGCTGGAAACACCATATATTTT.

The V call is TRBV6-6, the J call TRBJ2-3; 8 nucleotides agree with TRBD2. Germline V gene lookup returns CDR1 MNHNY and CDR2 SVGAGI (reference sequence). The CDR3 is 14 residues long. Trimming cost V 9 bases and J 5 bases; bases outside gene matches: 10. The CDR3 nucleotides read TGTGCCAGTGGGTTGCGGGAGGATCAAGATACGCAGTATTTT. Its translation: CASGLREDQDTQYF.

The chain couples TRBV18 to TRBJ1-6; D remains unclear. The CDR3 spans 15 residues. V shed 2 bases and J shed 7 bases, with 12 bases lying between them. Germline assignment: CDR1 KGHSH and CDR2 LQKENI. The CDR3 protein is CASSPAAAPNSPLHF. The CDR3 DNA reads TGTGCCAGCTCACCAGCGGCAGCACCCAATTCACCCCTCCACTTT.

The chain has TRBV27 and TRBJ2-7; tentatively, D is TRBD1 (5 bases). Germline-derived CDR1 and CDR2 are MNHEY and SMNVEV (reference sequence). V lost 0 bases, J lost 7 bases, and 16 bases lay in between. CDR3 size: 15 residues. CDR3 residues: CASSLSDKVLGEQYF. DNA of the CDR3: TGTGCCAGCAGTTTATCGGACAAGGTCTTAGGGGAGCAGTACTTC.

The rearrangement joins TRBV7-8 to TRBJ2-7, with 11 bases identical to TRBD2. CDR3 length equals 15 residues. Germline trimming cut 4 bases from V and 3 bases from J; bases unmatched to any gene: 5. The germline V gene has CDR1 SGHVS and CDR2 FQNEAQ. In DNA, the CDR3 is TGTGCCAGCAGCTCGGGGGGGACTAGCGGCTACGAGCAGTACTTC. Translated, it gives CASSSGGTSGYEQYF.

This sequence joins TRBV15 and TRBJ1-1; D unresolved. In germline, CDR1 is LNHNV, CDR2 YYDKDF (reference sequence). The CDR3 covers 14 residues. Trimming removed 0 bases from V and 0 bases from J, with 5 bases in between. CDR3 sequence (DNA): TGTGCCACCAGCAGAGAACATTTGAACACTGAAGCTTTCTTT. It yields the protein CATSREHLNTEAFF.

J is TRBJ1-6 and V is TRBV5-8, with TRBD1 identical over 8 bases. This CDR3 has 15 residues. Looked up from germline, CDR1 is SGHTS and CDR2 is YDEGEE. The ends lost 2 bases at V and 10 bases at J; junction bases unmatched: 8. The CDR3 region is CASSFDRTGRSPLHF. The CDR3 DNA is TGTGCCAGCAGCTTTGACCGGACAGGGCGGTCACCCCTCCACTTT.

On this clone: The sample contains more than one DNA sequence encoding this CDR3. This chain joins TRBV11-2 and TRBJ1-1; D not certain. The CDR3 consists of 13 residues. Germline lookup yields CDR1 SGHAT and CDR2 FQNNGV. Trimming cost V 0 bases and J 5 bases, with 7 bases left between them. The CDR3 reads CASSLDSGTEAFF. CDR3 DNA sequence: TGTGCCAGCAGCTTAGATTCGGGGACTGAAGCTTTCTTT.

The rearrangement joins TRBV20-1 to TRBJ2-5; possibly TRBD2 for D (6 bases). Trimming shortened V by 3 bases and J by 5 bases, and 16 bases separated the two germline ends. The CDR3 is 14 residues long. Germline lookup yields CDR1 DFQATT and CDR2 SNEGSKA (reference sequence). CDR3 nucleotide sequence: TGCAGTGCTAGTGGGAGCGGGTCCTCGGAGACCCAGTACTTC. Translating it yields CSASGSGSSETQYF.

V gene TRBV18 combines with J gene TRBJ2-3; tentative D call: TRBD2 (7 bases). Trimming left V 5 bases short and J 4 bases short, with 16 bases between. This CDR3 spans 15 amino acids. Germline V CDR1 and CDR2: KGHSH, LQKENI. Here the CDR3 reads CASSSQGGRADTQYF. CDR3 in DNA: TGTGCCAGCTCATCACAGGGAGGGCGGGCAGATACGCAGTATTTT.

The CDR3 sequence: CASSLVGLASYEQYF. The CDR3 DNA sequence: TGTGCCAGCAGTTTAGTGGGACTAGCATCCTACGAGCAGTACTTC. The chain uses TRBV27 and TRBJ2-7; 9 nucleotides match TRBD2. The germline CDR1 and CDR2 sequences are MNHEY and SMNVEV (reference sequence). There are 15 residues in the CDR3. V was clipped by 2 bases and J by 1 base; unmatched bases: 3.

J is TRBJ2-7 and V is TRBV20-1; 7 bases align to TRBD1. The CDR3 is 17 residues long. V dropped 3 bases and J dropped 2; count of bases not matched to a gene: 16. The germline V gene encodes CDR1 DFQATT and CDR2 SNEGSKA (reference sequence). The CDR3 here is CSASLRGIRDRAYEQYF. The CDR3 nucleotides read TGCAGTGCTAGTCTTCGGGGTATACGGGACAGAGCCTACGAGCAGTACTTC.

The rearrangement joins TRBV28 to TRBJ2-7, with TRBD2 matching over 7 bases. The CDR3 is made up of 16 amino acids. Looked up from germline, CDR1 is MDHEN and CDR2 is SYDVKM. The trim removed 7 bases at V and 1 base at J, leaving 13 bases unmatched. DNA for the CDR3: TGTGCCAGCACCATGCGTGGGGGGGGGTCGTCCTACGAGCAGTACTTC. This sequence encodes CASTMRGGGSSYEQYF.

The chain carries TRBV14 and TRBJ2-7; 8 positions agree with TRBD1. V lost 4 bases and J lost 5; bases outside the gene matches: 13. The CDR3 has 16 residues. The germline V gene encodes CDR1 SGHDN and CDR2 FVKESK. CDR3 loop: CASSPPYTGGINEQYF. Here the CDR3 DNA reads TGTGCCAGCAGCCCCCCATACACAGGGGGTATCAACGAGCAGTACTTC.

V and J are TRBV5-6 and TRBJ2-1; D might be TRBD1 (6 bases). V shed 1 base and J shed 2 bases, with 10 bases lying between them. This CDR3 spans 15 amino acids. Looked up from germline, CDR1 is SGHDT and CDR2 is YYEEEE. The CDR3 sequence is CASSLRQGPYNEQFF. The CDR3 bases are TGTGCCAGCAGCTTGCGGCAGGGGCCCTACAATGAGCAGTTCTTC.

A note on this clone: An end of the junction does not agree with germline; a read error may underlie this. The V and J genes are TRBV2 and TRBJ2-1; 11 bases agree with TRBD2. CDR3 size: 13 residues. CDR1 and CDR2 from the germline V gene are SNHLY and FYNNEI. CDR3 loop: CASSPTGLAASIF. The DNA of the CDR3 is TGTGCCAGCAGCCCGACGGGACTAGCGGCGAGTATCTTC.

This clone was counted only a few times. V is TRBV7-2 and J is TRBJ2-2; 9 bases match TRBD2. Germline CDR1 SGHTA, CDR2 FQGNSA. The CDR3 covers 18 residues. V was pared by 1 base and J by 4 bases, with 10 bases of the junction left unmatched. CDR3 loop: CASSLGALAGVTTGELFF. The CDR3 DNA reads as TGTGCCAGCAGCTTAGGAGCTTTAGCGGGAGTAACCACCGGGGAGCTGTTTTTT.

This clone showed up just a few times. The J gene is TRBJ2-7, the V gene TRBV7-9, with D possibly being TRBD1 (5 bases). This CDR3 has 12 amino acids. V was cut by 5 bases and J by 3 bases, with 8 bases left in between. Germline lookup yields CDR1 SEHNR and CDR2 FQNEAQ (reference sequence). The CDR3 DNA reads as TGTGCCAGCAGCGAAGGGGACTACGAGCAGTACTTC. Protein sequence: CASSEGDYEQYF.